This entry concerns a single T cell receptor beta chain. This sample is drawn from a study of blood T cell repertoires in COVID-19. About the study: The samples span acute and convalescent COVID-19 from the United States, Italy and Spain. PBMCs, B-cell-depleted T cells, or T cells were the source of the cDNA or gDNA that made up the material.

In the original workflow: Estimation of nucleated cell counts was performed using reference gene primer amplification. Method: immunoSEQ multiplex PCR; TCRdb's copy keeps in-frame clones and lacks some. The DNA gave D and trimming, while V, J and clone size come from that table. The sample holds 25,000 to 30,000 clones, almost 85% seen once. The V and J ends lost 8 bases and 1 base respectively, with 8 bases between them. Germline CDR1 SEHNR, CDR2 FQNEAQ (reference sequence). The CDR3 spans 12 residues. The sample was peripheral blood. This receptor was identified in an elderly man with active COVID-19. The chain employs TRBV7-9 and TRBJ1-2; D is perhaps TRBD1 (5 bases). The CDR3 sequence: CASGANNYGYTF. Written as DNA, the CDR3 is TGTGCCAGCGGGGCGAATAACTATGGCTACACCTTC.